The TCR beta chain described here comes from a study of T cells in Graves' hyperthyroidism and ophthalmopathy (dated by TCRdb to between 2018 and 2021). Turning to the overall study: To identify distinguishing TCR V-J signatures, a discovery cohort of about a hundred patients was used, comprising some 45 with Graves' ophthalmopathy and around 60 with stable Graves' hyperthyroidism. Prospective prediction of ophthalmopathy was tested in an independent validation cohort consisting of fewer than 20 hyperthyroidism patients and 15 to 17 patients who later progressed to ophthalmopathy. The 90 to 100 discovery patients were randomly divided into training and test sets at a 7:3 ratio. The study also compared thyroid tissue and blood T-cell repertoires from about six Graves' hyperthyroidism patients. After blood sampling, hyperthyroidism patients were treated with methimazole at a starting dose of 30 mg daily, and ophthalmopathy patients were treated with high-dose intravenous methylprednisolone. The paper describes TCR Vbeta CDR3 sequencing of fewer than 150 peripheral blood samples, made up of some 42 ophthalmopathy patients, some 76 hyperthyroidism patients and 17 progressor patients. What the work shows at the level of the full study, not this receptor alone: In validation, the model predicted progression to ophthalmopathy a median of about 6.8 months before onset, with about 64% sensitivity and roughly 73% specificity. No statistical method was used to set the sample size in advance, and investigators knew the group allocation. Most expanded thyroid clonotypes (frequency above 0.001) were also detected in blood, a finding suggesting that blood repertoires may reflect thyroid immune responses. Ophthalmopathy was separated from stable hyperthyroidism by a 13 V-J signature model, with over 85% sensitivity and about 81% specificity obtained in cross-validation and 80%/75% obtained in testing.

Amplification of TCR beta CDR3 regions was carried out from RNA transcripts. The TCR CDR3 was subjected to a first round of RT-PCR using the HTBI primer set and the Qiagen OneStep RT-PCR kit. Libraries were constructed in a second round of multiplex PCR, after which size selection and purification were carried out. Libraries were sequenced paired-end with 100 bp reads on an Illumina HiSeq2000. On the study's bioinformatics: SOAPnuke was used to process the raw data, with reads discarded if the reads contained adapters or uncalled bases, had a mean Phred below 15, or lacked an exact constant-primer or identifier match. High-quality paired reads were merged using COPE v1.2.5, and each unique nucleotide sequence was defined as a clonotype. MiTCR v1.1 was used to align clonotypes to the IMGT TRBV, TRBD and TRBJ reference segments. Analysis was restricted to V-J combinations with a frequency above 0.0001, which covered 98% to 99.2% of repertoires. The TCS score was defined as the ratio of F50 (clonal expansion) to E x V (chaos), calculated using BLOSUM62-based TCRdist between CDR3 peptides within each V-J. Welch's t-statistics and random forest reduced fewer than 550 V-J features to under 15, which were used in a naive Bayes classifier (R e1071). The Morisita-Horn index was used to measure how similar the thyroid and blood repertoires were. TCRdb reprocessing: public reads trimmed at Q25 with fastp, clones called with MiXCR, in-frame beta chains kept. Each record represents a unique CDR3 protein, reported with the most common genes and DNA among its rows. The V and J calls and clone size come from TCRdb's table, not from the authors' own analysis. The sample records 660,000 or so distinct CDR3 sequences, about 45% of which are singletons. The ten largest clonotypes hold less than 9% of the sample.

As for this clonotype: Its antigen has not been determined. No much larger clone exists at a distance of one base, and base qualities are not known.

The CDR3 contains 15 residues, cysteine and phenylalanine counted. Only the CDR3 part of the read is kept: 45 bases, read in frame from the first base. Taken from the germline V gene (reference sequence), the CDR1 and CDR2 loops are DFQATT and SNEGSKA. Relative to germline, V is 8 bases shorter and J is 0 bases shorter, with 19 bases between their ends. Any patient with an uncontrolled infection, another autoimmune disease, pregnancy or lactation was excluded. Diagnoses were based on clinical symptoms, serum thyroxine and TRAb, thyroid ultrasound and orbital computed tomography. Total RNA was extracted using Trizol reagent, and RNA quality was assessed on an Agilent 2100 Bioanalyzer.

This chain joins TRBV20-1 to TRBJ1-2; a confident D gene designation cannot be given. This sequence was found in an adult man with Graves' disease, either hyperthyroidism or ophthalmopathy (not recorded which). The sample was peripheral blood or thyroid tissue (not recorded which). CDR3 protein: CSSTKPSASNYGYTF. The nucleotide sequence reads TGCAGTTCTACCAAACCGTCGGCTTCTAACTATGGCTACACCTTC.